This entry concerns a single TCR beta chain. Measured with immunoSEQ multiplex PCR; TCRdb has only the in-frame clones, and not every one. The repertoire includes roughly 50,000 clones, 70% to 90% of them detected once, and approximately 7.7% sits in the top ten. These data are taken from a study of PD-L1 blockade in urothelial cancer. The CDR3 sequence is 16 residues long. CDR1 SGHRS and CDR2 YFSETQ come from the germline V gene. Trimming pared 6 bases from V and 1 base from J, leaving 19 bases between. This receptor was taken from a man between 60 and 70 years old with urothelial cancer. The chain employs TRBV5-1 and TRBJ1-1, with D uncertain. Sequencing used PBMCs, obtained around atezolizumab (anti-PD-L1) treatment. The DNA of the CDR3 is TGCGCCAGCATGGCAACAGCTGGGCTGACGAACACTGAAGCTTTCTTT. It is translated as CASMATAGLTNTEAFF.